This T cell receptor (beta chain) derives from a study of shared clonotypes between healthy human individuals. Genomic DNA (from each subset) was split evenly across several immunoSEQ plates. Using immunoSEQ multiplex PCR, the repertoire was profiled, and TCRdb retains in-frame clones only, with some absent. The sample lists approximately 1,500,000 clones, under 99% seen once, with around 0.45% in the top ten. This CDR3 contains 14 residues. Between the trimmed V and J ends, which lost 8 bases and 3 bases, there was a span of 17 bases. Germline CDR1 is MNHEY and CDR2 is SMNVEV (reference sequence). V usage is TRBV27 and J usage is TRBJ2-7, with D perhaps given as TRBD1 or TRBD2 (6 bases each). The origin of this receptor is a man aged 30 to 45 in good health. Sequencing was carried out using naive CD4+ T cells sorted from blood. Noted subset: CD45RA+ positively selected. In DNA, the CDR3 is TGTGCCAGCCGAAAAGCCGGGGGCGTCTACGAGCAGTACTTC. It yields the protein CASRKAGGVYEQYF.